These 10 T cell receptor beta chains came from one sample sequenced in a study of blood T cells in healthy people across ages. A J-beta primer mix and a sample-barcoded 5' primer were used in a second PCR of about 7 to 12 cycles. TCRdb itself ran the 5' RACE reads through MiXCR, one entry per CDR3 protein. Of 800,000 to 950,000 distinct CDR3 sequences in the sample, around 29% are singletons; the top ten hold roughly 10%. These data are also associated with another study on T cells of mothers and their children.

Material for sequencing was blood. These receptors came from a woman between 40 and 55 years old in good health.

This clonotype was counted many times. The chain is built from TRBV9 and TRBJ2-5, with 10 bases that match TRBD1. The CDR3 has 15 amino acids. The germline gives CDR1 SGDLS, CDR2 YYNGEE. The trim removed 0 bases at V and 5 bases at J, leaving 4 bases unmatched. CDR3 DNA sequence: TGTGCCAGCAGCGTAGATGGGACAGGGGATGAGACCCAGTACTTC. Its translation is CASSVDGTGDETQYF. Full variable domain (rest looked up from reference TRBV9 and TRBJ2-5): DSGVTQTPKHLITATGQRVTLRCSPRSGDLSVYWYQQSLDQGLQFLIQYYNGEERAKGNILERFSAQQFPDLHSELNLSSLELGDSALYFCASSVDGTGDETQYFGPGTRLLVL.

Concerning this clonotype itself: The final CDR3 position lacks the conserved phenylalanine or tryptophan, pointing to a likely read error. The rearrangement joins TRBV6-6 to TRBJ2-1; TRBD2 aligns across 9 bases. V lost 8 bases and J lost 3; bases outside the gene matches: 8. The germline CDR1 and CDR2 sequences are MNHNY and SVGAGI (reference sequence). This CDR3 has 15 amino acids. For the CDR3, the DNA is TGTGCCAGCGGCTCTCGGCGGGGGGGCTACAATGAGCAGTTCGTC. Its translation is CASGSRRGGYNEQFV.

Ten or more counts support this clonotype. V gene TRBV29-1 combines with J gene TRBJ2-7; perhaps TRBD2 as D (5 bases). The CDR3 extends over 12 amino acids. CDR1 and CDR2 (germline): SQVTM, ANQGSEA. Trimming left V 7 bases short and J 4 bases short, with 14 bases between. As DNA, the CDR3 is TGCAGCGCCTGGACTGACGATTACGAGCAGTACTTC. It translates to CSAWTDDYEQYF.

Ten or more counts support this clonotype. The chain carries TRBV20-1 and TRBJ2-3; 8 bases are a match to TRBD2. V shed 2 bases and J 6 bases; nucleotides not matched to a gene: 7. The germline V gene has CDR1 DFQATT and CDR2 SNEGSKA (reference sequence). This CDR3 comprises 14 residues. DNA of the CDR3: TGCAGTGCTAGACGGGCGGGGGGATTGGATACGCAGTATTTT. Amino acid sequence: CSARRAGGLDTQYF.

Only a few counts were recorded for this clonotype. The CDR3 loop is CASSWGSGTGREQYF. For the CDR3, the DNA is TGTGCCAGCAGTTGGGGATCAGGGACAGGGAGGGAGCAGTACTTC. The J gene is TRBJ2-7, the V gene TRBV28; TRBD1 agrees at 9 bases. This CDR3 contains 15 residues. Unmatched junction bases numbered 11, after V lost 4 bases and J lost 7 bases. CDR1 MDHEN and CDR2 SYDVKM come from the germline V gene.

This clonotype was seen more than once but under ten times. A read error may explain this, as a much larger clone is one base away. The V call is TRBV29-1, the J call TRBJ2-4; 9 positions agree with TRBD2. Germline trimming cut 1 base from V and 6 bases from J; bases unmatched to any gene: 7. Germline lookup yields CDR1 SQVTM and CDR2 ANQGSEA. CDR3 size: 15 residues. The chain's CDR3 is CSVEGLGGGGNIQYF. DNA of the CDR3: TGCAGCGTTGAAGGTCTAGGCGGGGGGGGAAACATTCAGTACTTC. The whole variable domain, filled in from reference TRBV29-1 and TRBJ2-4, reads SAVISQKPSRDICQRGTSLTIQCQVDSQVTMMFWYRQQPGQSLTLIATANQGSEATYESGFVIDKFPISRPNLTFSTLTVSNMSPEDSSIYLCSVEGLGGGGNIQYFGAGTRLSVL.

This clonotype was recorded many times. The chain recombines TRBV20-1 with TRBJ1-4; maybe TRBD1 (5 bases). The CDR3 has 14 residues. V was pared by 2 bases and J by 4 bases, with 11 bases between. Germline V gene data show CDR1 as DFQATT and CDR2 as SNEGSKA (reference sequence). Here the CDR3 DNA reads TGCAGTGCTAGACGGAGGGACGGTAATGAAAAACTGTTTTTT. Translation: CSARRRDGNEKLFF.

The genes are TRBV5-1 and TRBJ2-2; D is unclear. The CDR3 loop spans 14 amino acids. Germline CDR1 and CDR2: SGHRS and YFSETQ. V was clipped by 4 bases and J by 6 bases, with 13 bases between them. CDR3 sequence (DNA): TGCGCCAGCAGCATCCCCGTCTCTTCCGGGGAGCTGTTTTTT. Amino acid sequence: CASSIPVSSGELFF. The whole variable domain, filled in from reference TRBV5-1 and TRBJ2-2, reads KAGVTQTPRYLIKTRGQQVTLSCSPISGHRSVSWYQQTPGQGLQFLFEYFSETQRNKGNFPGRFSGRQFSNSRSEMNVSTLELGDSALYLCASSIPVSSGELFFGEGSRLTVL.

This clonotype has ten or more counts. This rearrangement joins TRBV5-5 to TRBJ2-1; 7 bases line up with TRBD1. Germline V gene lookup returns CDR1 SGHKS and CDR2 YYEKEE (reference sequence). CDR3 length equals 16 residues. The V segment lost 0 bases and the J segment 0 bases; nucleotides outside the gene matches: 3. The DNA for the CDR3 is TGTGCCAGCAGCTTGGATTGGGACAGCTCCTACAATGAGCAGTTCTTC. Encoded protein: CASSLDWDSSYNEQFF.

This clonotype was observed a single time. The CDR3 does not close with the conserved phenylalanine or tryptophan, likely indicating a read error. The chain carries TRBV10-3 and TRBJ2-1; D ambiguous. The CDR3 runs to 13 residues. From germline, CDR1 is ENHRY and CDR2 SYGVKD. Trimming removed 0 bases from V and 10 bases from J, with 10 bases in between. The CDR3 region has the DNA TGTGCCATCAGTGAGTCTGGAAGGGAAGAGCAGTTCGTC. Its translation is CAISESGREEQFV.